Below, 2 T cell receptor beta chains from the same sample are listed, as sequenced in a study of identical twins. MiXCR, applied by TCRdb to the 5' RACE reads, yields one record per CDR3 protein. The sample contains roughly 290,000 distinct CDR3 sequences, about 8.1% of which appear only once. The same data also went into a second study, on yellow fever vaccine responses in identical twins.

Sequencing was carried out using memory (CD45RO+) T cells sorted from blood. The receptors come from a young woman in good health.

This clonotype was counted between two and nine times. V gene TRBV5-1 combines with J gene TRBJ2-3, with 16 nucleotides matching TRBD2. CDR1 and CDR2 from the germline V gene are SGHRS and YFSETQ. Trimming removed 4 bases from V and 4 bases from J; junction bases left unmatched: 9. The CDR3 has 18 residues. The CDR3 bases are TGCGCCAGCAGCCCGGGACTAGCGGGGGGGCCGGTCCCAGATACGCAGTATTTT. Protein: CASSPGLAGGPVPDTQYF.

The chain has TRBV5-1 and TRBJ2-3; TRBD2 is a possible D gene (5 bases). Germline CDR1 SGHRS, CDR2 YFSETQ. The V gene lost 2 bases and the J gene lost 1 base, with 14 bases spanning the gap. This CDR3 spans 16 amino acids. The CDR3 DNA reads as TGCGCCAGCAGCTTAGGTGGGAGAGGAGGCACAGATACGCAGTATTTT. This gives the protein CASSLGGRGGTDTQYF.